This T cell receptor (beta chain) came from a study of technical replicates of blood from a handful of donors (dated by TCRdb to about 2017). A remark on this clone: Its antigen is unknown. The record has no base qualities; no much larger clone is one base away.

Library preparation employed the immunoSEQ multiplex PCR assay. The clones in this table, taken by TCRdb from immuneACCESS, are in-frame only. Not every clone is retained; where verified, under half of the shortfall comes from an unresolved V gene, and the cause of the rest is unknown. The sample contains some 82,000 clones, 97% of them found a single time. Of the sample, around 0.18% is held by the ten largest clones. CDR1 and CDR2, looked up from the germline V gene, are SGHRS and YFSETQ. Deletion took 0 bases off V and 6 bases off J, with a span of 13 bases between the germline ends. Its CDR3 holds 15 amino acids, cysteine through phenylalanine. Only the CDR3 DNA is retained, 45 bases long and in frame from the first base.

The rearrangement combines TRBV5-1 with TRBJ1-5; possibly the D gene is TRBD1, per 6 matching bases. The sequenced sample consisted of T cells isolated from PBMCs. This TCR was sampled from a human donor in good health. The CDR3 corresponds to CASSLAGGAGQPQHF. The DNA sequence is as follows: TGCGCCAGCAGCTTGGCTGGGGGCGCAGGTCAGCCCCAGCATTTT.